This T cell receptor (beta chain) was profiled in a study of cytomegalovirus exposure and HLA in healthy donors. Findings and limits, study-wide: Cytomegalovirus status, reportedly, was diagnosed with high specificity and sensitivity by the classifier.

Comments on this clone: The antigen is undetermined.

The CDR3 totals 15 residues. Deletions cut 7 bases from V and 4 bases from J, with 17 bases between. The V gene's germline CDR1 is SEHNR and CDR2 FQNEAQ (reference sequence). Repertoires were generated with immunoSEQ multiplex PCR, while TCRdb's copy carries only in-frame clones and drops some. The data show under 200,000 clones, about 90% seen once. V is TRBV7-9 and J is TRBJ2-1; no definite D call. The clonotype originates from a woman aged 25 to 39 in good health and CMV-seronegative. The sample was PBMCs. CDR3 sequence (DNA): TGTGCCAGCATAGGCGGCGGACGAAAGTACAATGAGCAGTTCTTC. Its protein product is CASIGGGRKYNEQFF.